This T cell receptor (beta chain) was recovered during a study of blood T cell repertoires in COVID-19. Background on the study: Italy, Spain and the United States were the sources of the convalescent and acute COVID-19 samples. T cells, B-cell-depleted T cells, or PBMCs supplied cDNA or gDNA.

Original handling: Cell counts per sample came from amplifying reference gene primers. The data were produced by immunoSEQ multiplex PCR, yet TCRdb's version contains in-frame clones alone and is incomplete. V and J calls plus clone size are reproduced from that table; the DNA served to infer D and trimming. The sample shows some 50,000 clones, about 82% of them seen only once. The germline CDR1 and CDR2 sequences are KGHSH and LQKENI. V gave up 7 bases and J gave up 7 bases; unmatched junction bases: 3. The length of the CDR3 is 11 residues. This clone was observed a single time. Sequenced input: peripheral blood. This TCR came from a woman aged 60-70 years with acute or convalescent COVID-19. V usage is TRBV18 and J usage is TRBJ1-1; 7 positions agree with TRBD1. In nucleotides, the CDR3 is TGTGCCAGCTTGGACAGGATTGAAGCTTTCTTT. As protein: CASLDRIEAFF.